These 8 T cell receptor beta chains share one sample of origin, sequenced in a study of blood T cells in healthy people across ages. A second PCR, run for roughly 7 to 11 cycles, used a sample-barcoded 5' primer plus a J-beta primer mix. Each CDR3 protein gets one entry after TCRdb re-called the 5' RACE reads with MiXCR. The table shows around 1,500,000 distinct CDR3 sequences, with 35% to 45% occurring only once. What was sequenced was blood. The source is a woman under 30 in good health.

This chain connects TRBV6-5 to TRBJ1-1; D unresolved. The V end lost 1 base, the J end lost 3 bases, and 15 bases lay between the germline ends. Germline lookup yields CDR1 MNHEY and CDR2 SVGAGI. The CDR3 consists of 16 residues. The CDR3 here is CASSYLGYGVYTEAFF. DNA of the CDR3: TGTGCCAGCAGTTACTTGGGGTACGGGGTTTACACTGAAGCTTTCTTT.

This clonotype turned up a few times. The gene calls are TRBV10-3 and TRBJ1-1, with 7 positions matching TRBD1. Germline trimming cut 0 bases from V and 8 bases from J; bases unmatched to any gene: 9. This CDR3 spans 15 amino acids. CDR1 is ENHRY and CDR2 is SYGVKD in the germline V gene. CDR3 DNA: TGTGCCATCAGTGAGTCAGGGGGCGCGACAGGCGAAGCTTTCTTT. This codes for CAISESGGATGEAFF.

This clonotype has just a few counts. This chain connects TRBV5-6 to TRBJ1-2; 10 bases map to TRBD1. Germline V gives CDR1 SGHDT, CDR2 YYEEEE. With 5 bases clipped from V and 8 bases from J, the junction kept 6 bases outside the gene matches. CDR3 length: 13 residues. CDR3 coding DNA: TGTGCCAGCAGTCGACAGGGGGCTGAAGGCTACACCTTC. Encoded protein: CASSRQGAEGYTF.

J is TRBJ2-3 and V is TRBV12-3 or TRBV12-4; 8 bases fit TRBD1. V trimming: 2 bases; J trimming: 1 base; junction bases outside the gene matches: 8. The CDR3 covers 17 residues. CDR3 in amino acids: CASSLNWDRTGTDTQYF. The CDR3 DNA reads as TGTGCCAGCAGTTTAAACTGGGACAGGACAGGCACAGATACGCAGTATTTT.

The rearrangement links TRBV7-3 to TRBJ2-7; tentative D call: TRBD1 (5 bases). TRBJ2-5 matches the DNA end more closely, so the J call is doubtful. CDR3 length: 15 residues. CDR1 is SGHTA, CDR2 FQGTGA, per germline. The CDR3 sequence: CASSLSGRDAETQYF. The CDR3 nucleotides read TGTGCCAGCAGCTTAAGTGGCAGGGATGCGGAGACCCAGTACTTC.

About this clonotype: A much larger clone differs from this one at a single base, so this may be a read error. The V gene is TRBV28, the J gene TRBJ1-2, with 8 positions matching TRBD1. V shed 10 bases, J shed 4 bases, and the junction held 8 bases outside the gene matches. The CDR3 has 13 residues. Germline lookup yields CDR1 MDHEN and CDR2 SYDVKM. The CDR3 bases are TGTGCCAACACCGCAACAGGGGGCTATGGCTACACCTTC. This codes for CANTATGGYGYTF.

This chain joins TRBV6-2 or TRBV6-3 and TRBJ2-1; TRBD2 agrees at 10 bases. CDR3 length: 14 residues. Per the germline V gene, CDR1 is MNHEY and CDR2 is SVGEGT. V dropped 8 bases and J dropped 0; count of bases not matched to a gene: 1. CDR3 protein: CASLAGASYNEQFF. In DNA, the CDR3 is TGTGCCAGCCTAGCGGGGGCCTCCTACAATGAGCAGTTCTTC.

V is TRBV20-1 and J is TRBJ2-7; possibly TRBD2 for D (6 bases). Looked up from germline, CDR1 is DFQATT and CDR2 is SNEGSKA (reference sequence). The CDR3 is 13 residues long. Trimming stripped 4 bases from V and 3 bases from J, with 13 bases between. The CDR3 reads CSAKGLTFYEQYF. The CDR3 DNA sequence: TGCAGTGCTAAGGGACTGACCTTCTACGAGCAGTACTTC.